These 25 T cell receptor beta chains share one sample of origin, sequenced in a study of blood T cell repertoires in COVID-19. TCRdb keeps only in-frame clones here, not all; method: immunoSEQ multiplex PCR. The sample lists about 220,000 clones, more than 70% occurring once. The sequencing sample was made of peripheral blood. The receptor source for this set is a human donor in a cohort sampled during active COVID-19.

The J gene is TRBJ1-2, the V gene TRBV25-1, with D unclear. Trimming took 3 bases from V and 7 from J, leaving 6 bases between them. Germline values: CDR1 MGHDK, CDR2 SYGVNS. This CDR3 contains 11 residues. CDR3 sequence (DNA): TGTGCCAGCAGTGATGGGCTTGGCTACACCTTC. It specifies CASSDGLGYTF.

This rearrangement joins TRBV28 to TRBJ1-4; weak D call: TRBD1 (6 bases). Germline-derived CDR1 and CDR2 are MDHEN and SYDVKM. The CDR3 has 16 residues. V lost 5 bases to trimming and J lost 8 bases, with 21 bases between them. The CDR3, as DNA: TGTGCCAGCAGTGACAGGAGAGGGGCAACCCGGGAAAAACTGTTTTTT. This encodes CASSDRRGATREKLFF. Using reference TRBV28 and TRBJ1-4 for the parts outside the CDR3, the full variable domain is DVKVTQSSRYLVKRTGEKVFLECVQDMDHENMFWYRQDPGLGLRLIYFSYDVKMKEKGDIPEGYSVSREKKERFSLILESASTNQTSMYLCASSDRRGATREKLFFGSGTQLSVL.

V usage is TRBV15 and J usage is TRBJ1-3; D perhaps matches TRBD1 (6 bases). Between the trimmed V and J ends, which lost 0 bases and 8 bases, there was a span of 14 bases. CDR1 LNHNV and CDR2 YYDKDF come from the germline V gene (reference sequence). This CDR3 spans 15 amino acids. The CDR3: CATSREAGVTDTIYF. The CDR3 DNA sequence: TGTGCCACCAGCAGAGAGGCAGGGGTTACAGACACCATATATTTT.

This clone was detected a few times. The chain joins TRBV4-2 to TRBJ1-3; D gene ambiguous. Trimming stripped 11 bases from V and 2 bases from J, with 16 bases between. The CDR3 contains 14 residues. CDR1 is LGHNA, CDR2 YNFKEQ, per germline. The CDR3 here is CAAGPLAPGNTIYF. The DNA for the CDR3 is TGTGCCGCTGGACCTTTAGCGCCTGGAAACACCATATATTTT.

The J gene is TRBJ1-1, the V gene TRBV28; 8 bases are shared with TRBD1. The CDR3 runs to 14 residues. The germline CDR1 and CDR2 sequences are MDHEN and SYDVKM. J was trimmed by 8 bases and V by 5 bases; bases with no gene match: 10. The CDR3 DNA reads TGTGCCAGCAGTCCGAACCGGGACAGGCGAGAAGCTTTCTTT. Encoded protein: CASSPNRDRREAFF.

The rearrangement links TRBV2 to TRBJ2-7, with 7 bases identical to TRBD2. The germline V gene encodes CDR1 SNHLY and CDR2 FYNNEI. The CDR3 spans 14 residues. V trimming: 10 bases; J trimming: 0 bases; junction bases outside the gene matches: 9. CDR3 nucleotides: TGTGCCACTCTAGCGGAGGGAAGCTCCTACGAGCAGTACTTC. Residues: CATLAEGSSYEQYF.

The CDR3 loop is CASSLAGGHQPQHF. The CDR3 DNA reads as TGTGCCAGCAGCTTGGCAGGGGGACATCAGCCCCAGCATTTT. The V call is TRBV5-5, the J call TRBJ1-5, with 7 bases fitting TRBD1. The germline CDR1 and CDR2 sequences are SGHKS and YYEKEE (reference sequence). There are 14 residues in the CDR3. V shed 0 bases and J 5 bases; nucleotides not matched to a gene: 2.

In DNA, the CDR3 is TGTGCCAGCTCACCACAGGGGGCCATCTACGAGCAGTACTTC. Its protein is CASSPQGAIYEQYF. This chain links TRBV18 with TRBJ2-7; 7 bases match TRBD1. Germline CDR1 is KGHSH and CDR2 is LQKENI. V lost 1 base, J lost 3 bases, and 3 bases stayed unmatched. The CDR3 is made up of 14 amino acids. The full variable domain, with the rest looked up from reference TRBV18 and TRBJ2-7, is NAGVMQNPRHLVRRRGQEARLRCSPMKGHSHVYWYRQLPEEGLKFMVYLQKENIIDESGMPKERFSAEFPKEGPSILRIQQVVRGDSAAYFCASSPQGAIYEQYFGPGTRLTVT.

The V gene is TRBV29-1, the J gene TRBJ1-6; 7 nucleotides align to TRBD1. This CDR3 is built from 13 residues. After removal of 4 bases from V and 7 bases from J, the junction contained 4 bases not matched to a gene. The germline V gene encodes CDR1 SQVTM and CDR2 ANQGSEA. Here the CDR3 DNA reads TGCAGCGTTGGACAGGGAGAAAATTCACCCCTCCACTTT. It is translated as CSVGQGENSPLHF.

The J gene is TRBJ2-1, the V gene TRBV19; possibly TRBD1 for D (6 bases). Trimming removed 4 bases from V and 5 bases from J, with 18 bases in between. The CDR3 extends over 16 amino acids. Germline assignment: CDR1 LNHDA and CDR2 SQIVND (reference sequence). The CDR3 reads CASSTRTAGAHNEQFF. As DNA, the CDR3 is TGTGCCAGTAGTACTCGGACCGCAGGGGCACACAATGAGCAGTTCTTC.

V gene TRBV13 combines with J gene TRBJ2-7; weak D call: TRBD1 (5 bases). This CDR3 region has 14 residues. V was cut by 0 bases and J by 2 bases, with 8 bases left in between. Germline loops: CDR1 PRHDT, CDR2 FYEKMQ (reference sequence). CDR3 nucleotides: TGTGCCAGCAGCTTAGGCGACAGCCCCTACGAGCAGTACTTC. Amino acids: CASSLGDSPYEQYF. The full variable domain, completed using reference TRBV13 and TRBJ2-7, is AAGVIQSPRHLIKEKRETATLKCYPIPRHDTVYWYQQGPGQDPQFLISFYEKMQSDKGSIPDRFSAQQFSDYHSELNMSSLELGDSALYFCASSLGDSPYEQYFGPGTRLTVT.

V and J are TRBV28 and TRBJ2-7; 10 nucleotides align to TRBD1. The germline V gene has CDR1 MDHEN and CDR2 SYDVKM. Trimming at V came to 3 bases and at J to 5 bases, leaving 16 bases not matched to a gene. This CDR3 is 18 amino acids long. DNA for the CDR3: TGTGCCAGCAGTTTCATCTTTCCTCCCCCCGGGACAGGGGACGAGCAGTACTTC. Its protein product is CASSFIFPPPGTGDEQYF. Together with reference TRBV28 and TRBJ2-7, the CDR3 gives the full variable domain: DVKVTQSSRYLVKRTGEKVFLECVQDMDHENMFWYRQDPGLGLRLIYFSYDVKMKEKGDIPEGYSVSREKKERFSLILESASTNQTSMYLCASSFIFPPPGTGDEQYFGPGTRLTVT.

This chain uses TRBV28 with TRBJ1-6; TRBD1 is a possible D gene (6 bases). The V end lost 7 bases, the J end lost 9 bases, and 10 bases lay between the germline ends. CDR1 is MDHEN, CDR2 SYDVKM, per germline. The CDR3 spans 12 residues. In DNA form, the CDR3 reads TGTGCCAGCATCACAGGGTTTTCACCCCTCCACTTT. Protein: CASITGFSPLHF.

The V call is TRBV28, the J call TRBJ1-2; a possible D gene is TRBD1 (5 bases). V was pared by 7 bases and J by 4 bases, with 13 bases between. CDR3 length: 13 amino acids. Germline lookup yields CDR1 MDHEN and CDR2 SYDVKM. CDR3 protein: CASKRGLAYGYTF. The CDR3 nucleotides read TGTGCCAGCAAAAGGGGTCTGGCCTATGGCTACACCTTC.

The chain joins TRBV5-4 to TRBJ2-1; TRBD2 matches 11 bases. The CDR3 is 16 residues long. Germline trimming cut 0 bases from V and 6 bases from J; bases unmatched to any gene: 5. Germline CDR1 SGHNT, CDR2 YYREEE (reference sequence). Written as DNA, the CDR3 is TGTGCCAGCAGCTTGGCGGGACTAGCGGACTTCAATGAGCAGTTCTTC. This encodes CASSLAGLADFNEQFF. The complete variable domain, with remaining parts taken from reference TRBV5-4 and TRBJ2-1, reads ETGVTQSPTHLIKTRGQQVTLRCSSQSGHNTVSWYQQALGQGPQFIFQYYREEENGRGNFPPRFSGLQFPNYSSELNVNALELDDSALYLCASSLAGLADFNEQFFGPGTRLTVL.

J is TRBJ2-5 and V is TRBV19, with D perhaps matching TRBD2 (6 bases). The V end was cut by 7 bases, the J end by 4 bases, with 10 bases between. This CDR3 region has 12 residues. The germline V gene encodes CDR1 LNHDA and CDR2 SQIVND (reference sequence). CDR3 amino acids: CASNRRGETQYF. CDR3 bases: TGTGCCAGTAACAGGAGGGGAGAGACCCAGTACTTC.

V usage is TRBV28 and J usage is TRBJ2-7, with 8 bases lining up with TRBD2. CDR3 length equals 17 residues. Germline V gene lookup returns CDR1 MDHEN and CDR2 SYDVKM. V trimming: 4 bases; J trimming: 1 base; junction bases outside the gene matches: 12. The CDR3 DNA reads TGTGCCAGCAGTTGGCAGGGCAGGAAGCGGGGGTCCTACGAGCAGTACTTC. Encoded protein: CASSWQGRKRGSYEQYF.

This chain links TRBV10-3 with TRBJ1-2; D remains unclear. V was cut by 4 bases and J by 8 bases, with 14 bases left in between. CDR1 and CDR2 from the germline V gene are ENHRY and SYGVKD. This CDR3 region has 13 residues. The DNA for the CDR3 is TGTGCCATCAGTGCTGCCGGACTGAGGGGCTACACCTTC. It yields the protein CAISAAGLRGYTF.

This chain links TRBV5-1 with TRBJ1-1; the match to TRBD1 covers 7 bases. The V and J ends lost 0 bases and 0 bases, in that order; junction bases with no gene match: 8. The CDR3 loop spans 17 amino acids. Germline CDR1 is SGHRS and CDR2 is YFSETQ. The CDR3 DNA follows: TGCGCCAGCAGCTTGGCCAAGAAGACAGGGCTGAACACTGAAGCTTTCTTT. Translated: CASSLAKKTGLNTEAFF.

V is TRBV11-3 and J is TRBJ2-1; 8 bases match TRBD2. J was trimmed by 4 bases and V by 1 base; bases with no gene match: 15. Looked up from germline, CDR1 is SGHNT and CDR2 is YENEEA. The CDR3 extends over 19 amino acids. CDR3 DNA: TGTGCCAGCAGCTTAGGACTGACCAAACGAGCGGGAGCGTACAATGAGCAGTTCTTC. This translates into CASSLGLTKRAGAYNEQFF.

This clone showed up just a few times. This rearrangement joins TRBV6-1 to TRBJ1-4, with TRBD1 matching over 7 bases. The CDR3 has 16 amino acids. Germline V gives CDR1 MNHNS, CDR2 SASEGT. The J segment lost 5 bases and the V segment lost 3 bases, leaving 9 bases of the junction unmatched. The CDR3 sequence is CASSDKSETGNEKLFF. In DNA form, the CDR3 reads TGTGCCAGCAGTGATAAGTCCGAGACAGGGAATGAAAAACTGTTTTTT.

The V and J genes are TRBV7-9 and TRBJ1-6, with TRBD1 matching 8 bases. Germline V gene data show CDR1 as SEHNR and CDR2 as FQNEAQ (reference sequence). CDR3 size: 15 residues. The V and J ends lost 4 bases and 7 bases, in that order; junction bases with no gene match: 6. CDR3 coding DNA: TGTGCCAGCAGCTCACGGGACAGGAGGAATTCACCCCTCCACTTT. It yields the protein CASSSRDRRNSPLHF.

The chain links TRBV5-5 to TRBJ1-3; weak D call: TRBD1 (5 bases). With 2 bases removed from V and 1 base from J, the gap between germline ends came to 7 bases. This CDR3 is built from 14 residues. Germline V gives CDR1 SGHKS, CDR2 YYEKEE (reference sequence). The CDR3 nucleotides read TGTGCCAGCAGCTTCCAGGGTTCTGGAAACACCATATATTTT. This sequence encodes CASSFQGSGNTIYF.

This clone came up once. The chain links TRBV6-5 to TRBJ1-5; D is unclear. Germline CDR1 reads MNHEY; CDR2 reads SVGAGI. The CDR3 has 13 residues. The V gene lost 0 bases and the J gene lost 5 bases, with 5 bases spanning the gap. CDR3 coding DNA: TGTGCCAGCAGTTACTCTTTAGATCAGCCCCAGCATTTT. It codes for CASSYSLDQPQHF.

The J gene is TRBJ2-1, the V gene TRBV19; no reliable D call. The CDR3 has 13 amino acids. Trimming cost V 5 bases and J 9 bases, with 14 bases left between them. The germline CDR1 and CDR2 sequences are LNHDA and SQIVND (reference sequence). The DNA of the CDR3 is TGTGCCAGTAGTGTTAGCTTAGGAATTGAGCAGTTCTTC. It codes for CASSVSLGIEQFF.